A selection of T cell receptor beta chains follows, all from one sample in a study of naive and memory T cell subsets. TCRdb re-derived calls from the UMI-ligation and nested PCR reads in MiXCR, one entry per CDR3 protein. The sample includes some 83,000 distinct CDR3 sequences, approximately 9.2% seen only once; the top ten take 1.2%. Sequenced sample: naive CD8+ T cells from blood. These receptors were taken from a human donor in good health. Both conserved end residues are part of each CDR3. D genes are given only for firm matches. Size values are once, few and many counts, or a class for expanded clones, and some rows have none.

abundance | d_gene | j_gene | v_gene | CDR3nt | CDR3aa
- | - | TRBJ1-5 | TRBV10-2 | TGCGCCAGCAGCATTGGGGGGCCCAATCAGCCCCAGCATTTT | CASSIGGPNQPQHF
- | - | TRBJ2-7 | TRBV6-2/TRBV6-3 | TGTGCCAGCAGCCCAAGACATCCCCCCATCGAGCAGTACTTC | CASSPRHPPIEQYF
- | - | TRBJ2-1 | TRBV27 | TGTGCCAGCATCCCAGGTGGCTACAATGAGCAGTTCTTC | CASIPGGYNEQFF
few | TRBD1 | TRBJ2-7 | TRBV12-3/TRBV12-4 | TGTGCCAGCAAGGACCGGGACAGGGCCCACGAGCAGTACTTC | CASKDRDRAHEQYF
- | - | TRBJ1-4 | TRBV5-6 | TGTGCCAGCAGCCACGGAAAAGGGGCAACTAATGAAAAACTGTTTTTT | CASSHGKGATNEKLFF
- | - | TRBJ2-7 | TRBV23-1 | TGCGCCAGCAGTCAATCAAAGGGGAAAGAGCAGTACTTC | CASSQSKGKEQYF
- | TRBD1 | TRBJ2-1 | TRBV9 | TGTGCCAGCAGCCCAGGGGGTCGGTCCTACAATGAGCAGTTCTTC | CASSPGGRSYNEQFF
many | TRBD2 | TRBJ2-7 | TRBV6-6 | TGTGCCAGCAGGCACCTGACTAGCGCCAACTACGAGCAGTACTTC | CASRHLTSANYEQYF
few | - | TRBJ1-1 | TRBV27 | TGTGCCAGCGGACCGACCGAATCCACCCGGATTAACACTGAAGCTTTCTTT | CASGPTESTRINTEAFF
many | - | TRBJ2-7 | TRBV27 | TGTGCCAGCACCAGGGGTCGGGGTCCCTACGAGCAGTACTTC | CASTRGRGPYEQYF
many | TRBD1 | TRBJ1-1 | TRBV12-5 | TGTGCTAGTGGTCCCGGACAGGCCCCGAACACTGAAGCTTTCTTT | CASGPGQAPNTEAFF
- | - | TRBJ1-5 | TRBV12-3/TRBV12-4 | TGTGCCAGCAGTTTAGAGGATCAGCCCCAGCATTTT | CASSLEDQPQHF
- | - | TRBJ2-7 | TRBV7-9 | TGTGCCACTCGGACGGGGAGCTCCTACGAGCAGTACTTC | CATRTGSSYEQYF
many | TRBD1 | TRBJ1-2 | TRBV12-3/TRBV12-4 | TGTGCCAGCAGTTTAAGTCGAGCAGGGGGCACCCTGGGCTACACCTTC | CASSLSRAGGTLGYTF
few | - | TRBJ1-2 | TRBV9 | TGTGCCTCCCGGCCCGTCGAGGGCTACACCTTC | CASRPVEGYTF
few | TRBD1 | TRBJ2-1 | TRBV14 | TGTGCCAGCAGCCAAGGGACAGGGGTCCTTCAGAATGAGCAGTTCTTC | CASSQGTGVLQNEQFF
many | - | TRBJ1-1 | TRBV27 | TGTGCCAGCCGCCGCCCGGACGTGAACACTGAAGCTTTCTTT | CASRRPDVNTEAFF
many | TRBD2 | TRBJ2-1 | TRBV24-1 | TGTGCCACCAGTGCGGTAGCGGGAGAAGTCTACAATGAGCAGTTCTTC | CATSAVAGEVYNEQFF
- | - | TRBJ2-5 | TRBV4-3 | TGCGCCAGCAGCCAACGGAGAGGGAGAGAGACCCAGTACTTC | CASSQRRGRETQYF
many | TRBD2 | TRBJ2-3 | TRBV28 | TGTGCCAGCAGTTGGACTAGCGGGGAACGCACAGATACGCAGTATTTT | CASSWTSGERTDTQYF
many | TRBD1 | TRBJ2-7 | TRBV30 | TGTGCCTGGAGCCCGGGACAGGGGTACGAGCAGTACTTC | CAWSPGQGYEQYF
many | TRBD2 | TRBJ2-3 | TRBV6-2/TRBV6-3 | TGTGCCAGCAGTACTAGCGGGAGAGGTACGCAGTATTTT | CASSTSGRGTQYF